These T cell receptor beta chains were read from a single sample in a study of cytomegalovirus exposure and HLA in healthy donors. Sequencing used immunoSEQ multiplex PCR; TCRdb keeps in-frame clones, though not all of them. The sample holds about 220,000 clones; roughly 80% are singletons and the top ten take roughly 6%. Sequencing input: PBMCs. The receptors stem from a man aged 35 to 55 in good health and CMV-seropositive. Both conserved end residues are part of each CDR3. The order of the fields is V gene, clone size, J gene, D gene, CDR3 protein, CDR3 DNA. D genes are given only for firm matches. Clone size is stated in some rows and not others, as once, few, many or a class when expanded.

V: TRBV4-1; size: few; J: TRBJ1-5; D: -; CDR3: CASSHWADSNQPQHF; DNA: TGCGCCAGCAGTCACTGGGCCGATAGCAATCAGCCCCAGCATTTT
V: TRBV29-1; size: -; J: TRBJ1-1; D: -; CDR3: CSVERGRNTEAFF; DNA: TGCAGCGTTGAGAGGGGGAGGAACACTGAAGCTTTCTTT
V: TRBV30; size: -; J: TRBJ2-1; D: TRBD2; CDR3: CAWSISGDFSSYNEQFF; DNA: TGTGCCTGGAGTATTAGCGGGGATTTCTCTTCCTACAATGAGCAGTTCTTC
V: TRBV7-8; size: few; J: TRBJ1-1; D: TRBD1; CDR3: CASSSMNRGNTEAFF; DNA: TGTGCCAGCAGCTCGATGAACAGGGGGAACACTGAAGCTTTCTTT
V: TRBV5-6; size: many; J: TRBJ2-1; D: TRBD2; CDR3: CASSFLLAGVAYNEQFF; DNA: TGTGCCAGCAGCTTCTTGCTAGCGGGAGTAGCCTACAATGAGCAGTTCTTC
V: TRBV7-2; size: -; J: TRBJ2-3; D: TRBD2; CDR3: CASRSGTSTDTQYF; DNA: TGTGCCAGCAGAAGCGGGACGAGCACAGATACGCAGTATTTT
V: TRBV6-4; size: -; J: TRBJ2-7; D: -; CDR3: CASSSGTPYEQYF; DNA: TGTGCCAGCAGTTCCGGGACTCCCTACGAGCAGTACTTC
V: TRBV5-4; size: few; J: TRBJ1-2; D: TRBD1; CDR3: CASSWGTGDYGYTF; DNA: TGTGCCAGCAGCTGGGGGACAGGGGACTATGGCTACACCTTC
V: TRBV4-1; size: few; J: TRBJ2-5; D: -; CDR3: CASSQVGLETQYF; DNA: TGCGCCAGCAGCCAAGTGGGGCTGGAGACCCAGTACTTC
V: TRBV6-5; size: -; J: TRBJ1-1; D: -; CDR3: CASSMGGSNTEAFF; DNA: TGTGCCAGCAGTATGGGGGGTTCGAACACTGAAGCTTTCTTT
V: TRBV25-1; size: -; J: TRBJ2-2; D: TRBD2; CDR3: CASNNGRATTGELFF; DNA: TGTGCCAGCAATAACGGGAGGGCCACCACCGGGGAGCTGTTTTTT
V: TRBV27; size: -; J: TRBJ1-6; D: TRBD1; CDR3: CASSDRLGQGVNSPLHF; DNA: TGTGCCAGCAGTGACCGGTTGGGACAGGGGGTCAATTCACCCCTCCACTTT
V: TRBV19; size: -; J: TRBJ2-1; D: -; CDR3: CASSMSGAYNEQFF; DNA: TGTGCCAGTAGTATGTCCGGAGCCTACAATGAGCAGTTCTTC
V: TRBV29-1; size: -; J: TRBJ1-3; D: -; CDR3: CSVGTQVSGNTIYF; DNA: TGCAGCGTTGGTACTCAGGTATCAGGAAACACCATATATTTT
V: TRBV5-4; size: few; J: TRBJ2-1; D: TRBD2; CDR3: CASSFSGGEQFF; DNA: TGTGCCAGCAGCTTTTCGGGAGGGGAGCAGTTCTTC
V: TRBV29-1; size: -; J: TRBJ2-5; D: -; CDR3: CSVVGETQYF; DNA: TGCAGCGTTGTCGGGGAGACCCAGTACTTC
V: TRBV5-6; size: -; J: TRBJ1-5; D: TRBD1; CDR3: CASTLTGGWNQPQHF; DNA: TGTGCCAGCACCCTCACAGGGGGTTGGAATCAGCCCCAGCATTTT
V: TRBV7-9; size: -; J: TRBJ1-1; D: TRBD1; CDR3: CASSLIATGVEAFF; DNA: TGTGCCAGCAGCTTAATTGCGACAGGGGTTGAAGCTTTCTTT
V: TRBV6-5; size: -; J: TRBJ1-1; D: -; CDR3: CASSYSVFNTEAFF; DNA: TGTGCCAGCAGTTACTCTGTATTCAACACTGAAGCTTTCTTT
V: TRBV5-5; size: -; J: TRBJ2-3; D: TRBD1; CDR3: CASSTGTGLTDTQYF; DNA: TGTGCCAGCTCGACCGGGACAGGGCTCACAGATACGCAGTATTTT
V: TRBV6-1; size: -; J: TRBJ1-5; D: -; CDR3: CASSEVAGRHNQPQHF; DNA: TGTGCCAGCAGTGAAGTGGCAGGGAGGCACAATCAGCCCCAGCATTTT
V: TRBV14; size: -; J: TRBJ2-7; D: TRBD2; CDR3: CASSSSPLAGLYEQYF; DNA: TGTGCCAGCAGCTCATCTCCCCTAGCGGGCCTCTACGAGCAGTACTTC